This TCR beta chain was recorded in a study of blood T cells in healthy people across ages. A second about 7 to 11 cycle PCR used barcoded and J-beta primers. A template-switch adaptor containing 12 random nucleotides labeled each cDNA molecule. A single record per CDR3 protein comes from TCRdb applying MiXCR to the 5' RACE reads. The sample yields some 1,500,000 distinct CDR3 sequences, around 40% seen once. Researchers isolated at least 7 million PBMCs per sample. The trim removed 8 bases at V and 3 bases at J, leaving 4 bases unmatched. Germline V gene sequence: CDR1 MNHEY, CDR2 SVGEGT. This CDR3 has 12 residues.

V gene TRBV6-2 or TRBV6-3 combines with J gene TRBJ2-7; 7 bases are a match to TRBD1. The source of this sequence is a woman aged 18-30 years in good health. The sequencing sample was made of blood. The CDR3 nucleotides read TGTGCCAGCTGGGACAGAGACTACGAGCAGTACTTC. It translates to CASWDRDYEQYF.